This T cell receptor (beta chain) appears in the sequencing data of a study of T cell responses to AZD1222 COVID-19 vaccine. Trimming removed 4 bases from V and 4 bases from J, with 15 bases in between. The CDR3 runs to 14 residues. Germline V lookup: CDR1 SGHRS, CDR2 YFSETQ. Sequencing used immunoSEQ multiplex PCR; TCRdb keeps in-frame clones, though not all of them. The profile shows 70,000 or so clones, 75% to 90% of them singletons. The V and J genes are TRBV5-1 and TRBJ2-7, with a possible D match to TRBD2 (6 bases). The specimen comprised peripheral blood, sampled 28 days after the second AZD1222 dose. This sequence originates from an adult who received the AZD1222 COVID-19 vaccine. For the CDR3, the DNA is TGCGCCAGCAGCCTCGCTGTTGCGGGGTACGAGCAGTACTTC. This sequence encodes CASSLAVAGYEQYF. Complete variable domain (other parts from reference TRBV5-1 and TRBJ2-7): KAGVTQTPRYLIKTRGQQVTLSCSPISGHRSVSWYQQTPGQGLQFLFEYFSETQRNKGNFPGRFSGRQFSNSRSEMNVSTLELGDSALYLCASSLAVAGYEQYFGPGTRLTVT.